The 23 T cell receptor beta chains given below trace back to one sample, sequenced in a study of blood T cells in healthy people across ages. PCR was performed a second time for 7 to 11 cycles using a sample-barcoded 5' primer and a J-beta primer mix. MiXCR was run by TCRdb on the 5' RACE reads, yielding one entry per CDR3 protein. In the table there are fewer than 1,200,000 distinct CDR3 sequences, roughly 24% of which are singletons. This sample was shared with a second study, whose subject was T cells of mothers and their children.

The sequenced material came from blood. These TCRs come from a girl aged 2 to 10 in good health.

This clonotype was counted between two and nine times. CDR3 DNA: TGTGCCAGCCGTCGTGGGGGGGCGCGGGATGAAAAACTGTTTTTT. Residues: CASRRGGARDEKLFF. The V call is TRBV28, the J call TRBJ1-4, with D possibly matching TRBD1 (6 bases). Trimming left V 8 bases short and J 6 bases short, with 19 bases between. CDR1 is MDHEN and CDR2 is SYDVKM in the germline V gene. This CDR3 comprises 15 residues.

The chain combines TRBV6-2 or TRBV6-3 with TRBJ2-5, with 12 bases fitting TRBD2. J was trimmed by 7 bases and V by 6 bases; bases with no gene match: 9. CDR1 MNHEY and CDR2 SVGEGT come from the germline V gene. The CDR3 covers 15 residues. CDR3 in amino acids: CASSARTSGKGTQYF. CDR3 DNA sequence: TGTGCCAGCAGCGCCAGGACTAGCGGGAAGGGGACCCAGTACTTC.

The gene calls are TRBV20-1 and TRBJ2-7; 12 nucleotides match TRBD2. Germline trimming cut 6 bases from V and 1 base from J; bases unmatched to any gene: 7. From germline, CDR1 is DFQATT and CDR2 SNEGSKA (reference sequence). This CDR3 spans 15 amino acids. The chain's CDR3 is CSALLAGGVSYEQYF. The CDR3, as DNA: TGCAGTGCCCTACTAGCGGGGGGCGTGTCCTACGAGCAGTACTTC.

In its sample, this clonotype was seen a few times. The chain carries TRBV5-6 and TRBJ2-3; tentatively, D is TRBD2 (6 bases). Germline CDR1 SGHDT, CDR2 YYEEEE. CDR3 length: 16 amino acids. Between the trimmed V and J ends, which lost 1 base and 12 bases, there was a span of 24 bases. The CDR3 spells CASSLYARDLTGAQYF. CDR3 in DNA: TGTGCCAGCAGCTTGTACGCGCGGGATTTAACCGGAGCCCAGTATTTT.

The rearrangement uses TRBV5-5 and TRBJ2-7; 7 nucleotides align to TRBD1. V lost 2 bases and J lost 3; bases outside the gene matches: 5. Germline V lookup: CDR1 SGHKS, CDR2 YYEKEE (reference sequence). The CDR3 is made up of 14 amino acids. CDR3 protein: CASSLDRAFYEQYF. The CDR3 nucleotides are TGTGCCAGCAGCTTAGACAGGGCGTTCTACGAGCAGTACTTC. Full variable domain (remainder filled in from reference TRBV5-5 and TRBJ2-7): DAGVTQSPTHLIKTRGQQVTLRCSPISGHKSVSWYQQVLGQGPQFIFQYYEKEERGRGNFPDRFSARQFPNYSSELNVNALLLGDSALYLCASSLDRAFYEQYFGPGTRLTVT.

The sample holds a few counts of this clonotype. This rearrangement joins TRBV7-9 to TRBJ2-7; D uncertain. The germline V gene encodes CDR1 SEHNR and CDR2 FQNEAQ (reference sequence). The CDR3 is 13 residues long. V lost 5 bases, J lost 3 bases, and 11 bases lay in between. The chain's CDR3 is CASSPEHYYEQYF. The CDR3 nucleotides read TGTGCCAGCAGCCCCGAACATTACTACGAGCAGTACTTC.

This clonotype was counted only a few times. This chain joins TRBV7-9 and TRBJ1-1; 9 nucleotides line up with TRBD1. Germline CDR1 and CDR2: SEHNR and FQNEAQ (reference sequence). J lost 5 bases, V lost 10 bases, and 8 bases had no gene match. The CDR3 loop spans 13 amino acids. CDR3 loop: CATRQGVGTEAFF. DNA for the CDR3: TGTGCCACCAGACAGGGGGTTGGGACTGAAGCTTTCTTT.

This clonotype has more than one count but fewer than ten. V usage is TRBV5-1 and J usage is TRBJ2-7, with D possibly matching TRBD1 (6 bases). The CDR3 extends over 13 amino acids. Germline V gene sequence: CDR1 SGHRS, CDR2 YFSETQ. Trimming took off 4 bases at V and 4 bases at J, with 12 bases between the two ends. CDR3 amino acids: CASSLRQEYEQYF. In DNA, the CDR3 is TGCGCCAGCAGCCTCAGACAGGAATACGAGCAGTACTTC.

This rearrangement joins TRBV20-1 to TRBJ1-2; D not resolved. Between the trimmed V and J ends, which lost 3 bases and 8 bases, there was a span of 10 bases. The CDR3 spans 11 residues. The germline gives CDR1 DFQATT, CDR2 SNEGSKA (reference sequence). CDR3 nucleotide sequence: TGCAGTGCTAGGGGGATTGAGGGCTACACCTTC. It translates to CSARGIEGYTF.

The V gene is TRBV9, the J gene TRBJ2-1; 8 positions match TRBD2. The better agreement between TRBJ2-7 and the DNA end casts doubt on the J call. The length of the CDR3 is 14 residues. Germline CDR1 SGDLS, CDR2 YYNGEE. CDR3 amino acids: CASSVGSGNVKQYF. Written as DNA, the CDR3 is TGTGCCAGCAGCGTAGGTAGCGGGAACGTTAAGCAGTACTTC.

The chain joins TRBV7-6 to TRBJ2-1, with 7 bases fitting TRBD2. After removal of 3 bases from V and 1 base from J, the junction contained 6 bases not matched to a gene. Germline V gene data show CDR1 as SGHVS and CDR2 as FNYEAQ. This CDR3 contains 16 residues. Here the CDR3 DNA reads TGTGCCAGCAGCTTGGACGGGAGGTTTTCCTACAATGAGCAGTTCTTC. Protein sequence: CASSLDGRFSYNEQFF.

This chain joins TRBV6-6 and TRBJ2-1; TRBD1 matches 7 bases. The last part of the DNA fits TRBJ2-5 better; the J call may be wrong. The germline CDR1 and CDR2 sequences are MNHNY and SVGAGI (reference sequence). CDR3 length: 14 amino acids. CDR3 coding DNA: TGTGCCAGCAGTCGGACAGGTACTCGCGAGACCCAGTACTTC. It translates to CASSRTGTRETQYF.

The rearrangement links TRBV28 to TRBJ2-1; TRBD1 or TRBD2 may be the D gene (5 bases each). Per germline, CDR1 MDHEN and CDR2 SYDVKM. The CDR3 spans 17 residues. Trimming pared 8 bases from V and 4 bases from J, leaving 24 bases between. The chain's CDR3 is CASHRPFRDGFYNEQFF. CDR3 nucleotides: TGTGCCAGCCACCGCCCTTTCCGGGACGGTTTTTACAATGAGCAGTTCTTC. Full variable domain (remainder filled in from reference TRBV28 and TRBJ2-1): DVKVTQSSRYLVKRTGEKVFLECVQDMDHENMFWYRQDPGLGLRLIYFSYDVKMKEKGDIPEGYSVSREKKERFSLILESASTNQTSMYLCASHRPFRDGFYNEQFFGPGTRLTVL.

As for this clonotype: A junction boundary mismatches the germline segment, possibly from a read error. The V and J genes are TRBV10-3 and TRBJ1-3; D might be TRBD1 (5 bases). Looked up from germline, CDR1 is ENHRY and CDR2 is SYGVKD. CDR3 size: 12 residues. CDR3 nucleotide sequence: TGTGCCACCCAAGGGGCTGGAAACACCACATATTTT. This encodes CATQGAGNTTYF.

J is TRBJ2-6 and V is TRBV12-3 or TRBV12-4, with no clear D. V lost 1 base and J 2 bases, leaving 9 bases between the germline ends. This CDR3 has 16 amino acids. CDR3 residues: CASSLVLGTGANVLTF. CDR3 nucleotides: TGTGCCAGCAGTTTAGTTCTAGGCACTGGGGCCAACGTCCTGACTTTC.

About this clonotype: One end of the junction is discordant with germline, which a read error may explain. V usage is TRBV7-8 and J usage is TRBJ2-7; the match to TRBD2 covers 11 bases. The CDR3 spans 16 residues. CDR1 and CDR2 from the germline V gene are SGHVS and FQNEAQ. CDR3 in DNA: TGTGCCAACAGCTTAAGCCCCGGGACTAGCGGCTACGAGCAGTACTTC. It is translated as CANSLSPGTSGYEQYF.

This clonotype has more than one count but fewer than ten. This sequence joins TRBV20-1 and TRBJ2-1; 7 nucleotides align to TRBD2. The length of the CDR3 is 16 residues. V lost 5 bases and J lost 4; bases outside the gene matches: 14. Germline-derived CDR1 and CDR2 are DFQATT and SNEGSKA (reference sequence). CDR3 nucleotide sequence: TGCAGTGCTTCCATTTCGGAGCGGGGAGATTACAATGAGCAGTTCTTC. It specifies CSASISERGDYNEQFF.

CDR3 sequence reads: CASSVVPAGSTNEQFF. The CDR3 nucleotides read TGTGCCAGCAGCGTAGTCCCGGCAGGGTCTACGAATGAGCAGTTCTTC. The genes are TRBV9 and TRBJ2-1; tentatively, D is TRBD1 (5 bases). V dropped 0 bases and J dropped 7 bases, with 17 bases sitting between them. The CDR3 runs 16 residues. CDR1 is SGDLS and CDR2 is YYNGEE in the germline V gene.

There are a few counts of this clonotype. This chain links TRBV7-2 with TRBJ2-4; TRBD2 matches at 7 bases. The junction had 7 bases not matched to a gene; V was cut back by 1 base and J by 7 bases. The CDR3 runs to 15 residues. Germline assignment: CDR1 SGHTA and CDR2 FQGNSA. CDR3 coding DNA: TGTGCCAGCAGCTTAGGCGGTGGGGGAGGGAACATTCAGTACTTC. This codes for CASSLGGGGGNIQYF.

This chain uses TRBV4-2 with TRBJ1-2; D call uncertain. Germline CDR1 reads LGHNA; CDR2 reads YNFKEQ. The V gene lost 1 base and the J gene lost 4 bases, with 19 bases spanning the gap. CDR3 size: 17 residues. DNA of the CDR3: TGTGCCAGCAGCCAAGGTTTCAGCGATCGGGTCCTCTATGGCTACACCTTC. This gives the protein CASSQGFSDRVLYGYTF.

A few counts support this clonotype. The rearrangement links TRBV20-1 to TRBJ2-3, with 7 positions matching TRBD2. This CDR3 comprises 14 residues. J was trimmed by 2 bases and V by 5 bases; bases with no gene match: 7. Germline CDR1 and CDR2: DFQATT and SNEGSKA (reference sequence). In nucleotides, the CDR3 is TGCAGTGCTGGGGACTACCAAGACACAGATACGCAGTATTTT. Protein sequence: CSAGDYQDTDTQYF.

The chain couples TRBV5-1 to TRBJ2-5; weak D call: TRBD2 (5 bases). Gene TRBJ2-1 matches the end of the DNA better, so the J call may be wrong. This CDR3 is built from 17 residues. Germline V gene sequence: CDR1 SGHRS, CDR2 YFSETQ. The CDR3 region is CASSPGVITGGYNEQFF. CDR3 nucleotide sequence: TGCGCCAGCAGCCCTGGTGTAATTACCGGAGGATACAATGAGCAGTTCTTC.

The genes are TRBV20-1 and TRBJ2-7; D is unclear. This CDR3 region has 12 residues. Germline V gene data show CDR1 as DFQATT and CDR2 as SNEGSKA (reference sequence). Trimming removed 1 base at V and 3 bases at J, with 7 bases between. In nucleotides, the CDR3 is TGCAGTGCTAGAGCAGATTTCTACGAGCAGTACTTC. Translation gives CSARADFYEQYF.